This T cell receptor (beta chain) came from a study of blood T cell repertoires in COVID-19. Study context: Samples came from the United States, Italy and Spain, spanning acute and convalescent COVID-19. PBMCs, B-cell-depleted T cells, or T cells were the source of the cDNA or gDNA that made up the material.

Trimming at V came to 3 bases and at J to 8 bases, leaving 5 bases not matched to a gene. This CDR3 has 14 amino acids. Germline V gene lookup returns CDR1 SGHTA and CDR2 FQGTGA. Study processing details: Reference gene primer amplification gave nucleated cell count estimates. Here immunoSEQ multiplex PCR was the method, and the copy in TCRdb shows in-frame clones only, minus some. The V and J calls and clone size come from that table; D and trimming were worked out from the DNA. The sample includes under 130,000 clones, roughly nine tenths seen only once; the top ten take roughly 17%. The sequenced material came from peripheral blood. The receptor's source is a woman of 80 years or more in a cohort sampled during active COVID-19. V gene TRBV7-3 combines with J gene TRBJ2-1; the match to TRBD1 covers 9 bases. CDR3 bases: TGTGCCAGCAGCTTCGGGACAGGGATGGATGAGCAGTTCTTC. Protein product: CASSFGTGMDEQFF.